Below are 14 T cell receptor beta chains sequenced from a single sample in a study of technical replicates of blood from a few donors. Using immunoSEQ multiplex PCR, the repertoire was profiled, and TCRdb retains in-frame clones only, with some absent. Among around 72,000 clones listed, roughly 89% were seen once. Sequencing input: T cells isolated from PBMCs. These receptors were obtained from a human donor in good health. Some clones in this sample may be carry-over from other donors' samples.

The chain uses TRBV5-4 and TRBJ1-3, with D possibly being TRBD1 (5 bases). There are 16 residues in the CDR3. Germline values: CDR1 SGHNT, CDR2 YYREEE (reference sequence). Trimming took off 4 bases at V and 0 bases at J, with 14 bases between the two ends. CDR3 nucleotides: TGTGCCAGCAGCCCCGGCGGGGGGAGCTCTGGAAACACCATATATTTT. Amino acid sequence: CASSPGGGSSGNTIYF.

This rearrangement joins TRBV19 to TRBJ2-6; TRBD1 matches 8 bases. There are 18 residues in the CDR3. The V gene's germline CDR1 is LNHDA and CDR2 SQIVND (reference sequence). Losses at the gene ends were 5 bases for V and 3 bases for J; bases not matched to a gene: 12. The CDR3 reads CASSDLRQGSYGANVLTF. The CDR3 DNA sequence: TGTGCCAGTAGTGACCTAAGACAGGGGTCTTATGGGGCCAACGTCCTGACTTTC.

This CDR3 is CASSLRTGNTEAFF. CDR3 DNA: TGCGCCAGCAGCCTCCGGACAGGTAACACTGAAGCTTTCTTT. The chain combines TRBV4-1 with TRBJ1-1; TRBD1 matches 7 bases. Germline CDR1 is MGHRA and CDR2 is YSYEKL. The junction had 4 bases not matched to a gene; V was cut back by 4 bases and J by 2 bases. CDR3 size: 14 residues.

This chain uses TRBV7-9 with TRBJ1-2; TRBD1 is a possible D gene (5 bases). The CDR3 has 15 residues. CDR1 SEHNR and CDR2 FQNEAQ come from the germline V gene (reference sequence). The ends were cut back, 2 bases at V and 0 bases at J, with 10 bases in the middle. The CDR3 loop is CASSLSRATNYGYTF. CDR3 nucleotide sequence: TGTGCCAGCAGCTTAAGCAGGGCCACTAACTATGGCTACACCTTC.

V is TRBV28 and J is TRBJ1-1, with D perhaps matching TRBD1 (5 bases). The CDR3 contains 13 residues. With 1 base removed from V and 8 bases from J, the gap between germline ends came to 11 bases. The germline V gene has CDR1 MDHEN and CDR2 SYDVKM. The chain's CDR3 is CASSLYGGGEAFF. For the CDR3, the DNA is TGTGCCAGCAGTTTATACGGGGGAGGAGAAGCTTTCTTT. The complete variable domain, with remaining parts taken from reference TRBV28 and TRBJ1-1, reads DVKVTQSSRYLVKRTGEKVFLECVQDMDHENMFWYRQDPGLGLRLIYFSYDVKMKEKGDIPEGYSVSREKKERFSLILESASTNQTSMYLCASSLYGGGEAFFGQGTRLTVV.

This chain links TRBV7-9 with TRBJ2-7; 8 nucleotides align to TRBD2. This CDR3 has 16 amino acids. Germline trimming cut 0 bases from V and 5 bases from J; bases unmatched to any gene: 9. The germline V gene has CDR1 SEHNR and CDR2 FQNEAQ (reference sequence). The chain's CDR3 is CASSLAPGGPNDEQYF. The CDR3 DNA is TGTGCCAGCAGCTTAGCCCCGGGGGGGCCGAACGACGAGCAGTACTTC.

J is TRBJ1-5 and V is TRBV11-3; 8 nucleotides match TRBD1. Trimming took 6 bases from V and 0 from J; bases not matched to a gene: 13. Per germline, CDR1 SGHNT and CDR2 YENEEA. This CDR3 is built from 18 residues. The CDR3 nucleotides are TGTGCCAGCAGTCAAACCCGAGACAGGGGTGGTAGCAATCAGCCCCAGCATTTT. Translation: CASSQTRDRGGSNQPQHF.

The chain recombines TRBV4-1 with TRBJ2-7, with TRBD2 as a possible D gene (6 bases). From germline, CDR1 is MGHRA and CDR2 YSYEKL. V was pared by 1 base and J by 6 bases, with 13 bases between. The CDR3 contains 14 residues. The CDR3, as DNA: TGCGCCAGCAGCCAAGTGGAGGGGTCAGTCGAGCAGTACTTC. Its protein is CASSQVEGSVEQYF.

The gene calls are TRBV28 and TRBJ2-2, with 13 bases matching TRBD2. There are 17 residues in the CDR3. V trimming: 3 bases; J trimming: 7 bases; junction bases outside the gene matches: 8. Germline V gene data show CDR1 as MDHEN and CDR2 as SYDVKM. The CDR3 sequence: CASSFPGLAGSVGELFF. CDR3 sequence (DNA): TGTGCCAGCAGTTTCCCGGGACTAGCGGGATCTGTCGGGGAGCTGTTTTTT.

The chain has TRBV29-1 and TRBJ2-1; D is possibly TRBD2 (7 bases). V lost 4 bases and J 7 bases, leaving 17 bases between the germline ends. The CDR3 is 14 residues long. Germline CDR1 is SQVTM and CDR2 is ANQGSEA. The CDR3 bases are TGCAGCGTTGGATTCGGGGGGCCTTGGAATGAGCAGTTCTTC. This gives the protein CSVGFGGPWNEQFF.

In this sample, this clone turned up once. This chain uses TRBV7-9 with TRBJ1-3; D unclear. The V gene's germline CDR1 is SEHNR and CDR2 FQNEAQ (reference sequence). Trimming took 4 bases from V and 4 from J, leaving 8 bases between them. The CDR3 sequence is 13 residues long. The CDR3 nucleotides are TGTGCCAGCAGCTCAACTTTAGGAAACACCATATATTTT. Its translation is CASSSTLGNTIYF.

The chain joins TRBV25-1 to TRBJ1-2, with D perhaps matching TRBD1 (6 bases). The germline gives CDR1 MGHDK, CDR2 SYGVNS. Trimming shortened V by 3 bases and J by 6 bases, and 20 bases separated the two germline ends. This CDR3 contains 16 residues. The CDR3 region is CASSETPSGGRDGYTF. The DNA for the CDR3 is TGTGCCAGCAGTGAGACCCCTAGCGGGGGGCGAGATGGCTACACCTTC.

This clone came up once. The rearrangement joins TRBV18 to TRBJ2-1; 8 positions agree with TRBD1. The trim removed 2 bases at V and 7 bases at J, leaving 10 bases unmatched. The CDR3 loop spans 16 amino acids. CDR1 KGHSH and CDR2 LQKENI come from the germline V gene. The CDR3 loop reads CASSPGRAGGHNEQFF. The CDR3 bases are TGTGCCAGCTCACCAGGGCGGGCAGGGGGCCATAATGAGCAGTTCTTC.

The gene calls are TRBV7-9 and TRBJ2-1; perhaps TRBD2 as D (6 bases). The germline V and J ends were trimmed by 7 bases and 7 bases, with 14 bases remaining between them. There are 13 residues in the CDR3. Germline loops: CDR1 SEHNR, CDR2 FQNEAQ (reference sequence). The CDR3 reads CASKEGAENEQFF. The CDR3 DNA reads TGTGCCAGCAAGGAGGGAGCGGAAAATGAGCAGTTCTTC.